The sequence of this T cell receptor beta chain was determined in a study of regulatory T cells in long-lasting Graves disease. Study as a whole: Graves' patients who were just diagnosed had used antithyroid drugs for under 3 months. Study-level results: Persistent patients shared more public clonotypes (approximately 2,900) than new patients (roughly 1,000).

To make TCR beta libraries, researchers used iRepertoire HTBI primers and Arm-PCR of CDR3 regions. One entry per CDR3 protein results from TCRdb running MiXCR on the multiplex PCR reads. This table holds under 450,000 distinct CDR3 sequences, about 11% found once. This clonotype was counted between two and nine times. Its target is unknown. The time point was: newly diagnosed GD, antithyroid drugs for less than 3 months. The TCR library was made from RNA that had been extracted from PBMCs in TRIzol. CDR3 length equals 15 residues. Germline V gene data show CDR1 as MNHEY and CDR2 as SVGEGT. The trim removed 5 bases at V and 4 bases at J, leaving 10 bases unmatched. The same specimen was also included in a second study, on T cells in Graves' hyperthyroidism and ophthalmopathy.

This sequence was found in a woman between 18 and 29 years old with Graves disease. V usage is TRBV6-2 or TRBV6-3 and J usage is TRBJ1-2; 7 bases line up with TRBD1. The input for sequencing was peripheral blood mononuclear cells (PBMCs), taken at new diagnosis, from a patient treated with antithyroid drugs. The CDR3 spells CASSADRDKSYGYTF. CDR3 DNA: TGTGCCAGCAGTGCCGACAGGGATAAAAGCTATGGCTACACCTTC.